This T cell receptor (beta chain) was profiled in a study of cytomegalovirus exposure and HLA in healthy donors. Across the study: Prior work identified under 130 million unique TCR beta sequences in some 180 million T cells. Study-wide results and caveats: As immune exposure information, only CMV serostatus was available.

From germline, CDR1 is SGHDN and CDR2 FVKESK. Trimming at V came to 4 bases and at J to 2 bases, leaving 9 bases not matched to a gene. The CDR3 sequence is 17 residues long. This PCR relied on a set of 60 Vbeta primers and 13 Jbeta primers. Clones were sequenced by immunoSEQ multiplex PCR, and TCRdb holds only the in-frame ones, with some missing. The data show around 100,000 clones, roughly three quarters seen once. Comment on this clone: Its antigen is as yet unknown.

This TCR derives from a woman between 18 and 30 years old in good health and CMV-seropositive. The V and J genes are TRBV14 and TRBJ2-2; TRBD1 agrees at 8 bases. Sequencing was carried out using PBMCs. The CDR3 coding sequence is TGTGCCAGCAGCCCGGACAGGGTTTCCCTAAACACCGGGGAGCTGTTTTTT. Translated: CASSPDRVSLNTGELFF.